This note documents a single T cell receptor beta chain sequence. The record originates from a study of blood T cell repertoires in COVID-19. For the study at large: In each case, the material was cDNA or gDNA derived from T cells, B-cell-depleted T cells, or PBMCs.

Produced via immunoSEQ multiplex PCR; TCRdb's table is partial and in-frame only. The sample consists of some 76,000 clones, 82% of them appearing once. The V and J ends lost 4 bases and 5 bases respectively, with 11 bases between them. The CDR3 is 13 residues long. The V gene's germline CDR1 is SGHTA and CDR2 FQGNSA. The origin of this receptor is a man in his forties or fifties with acute or convalescent COVID-19. Specimen: peripheral blood. This chain links TRBV7-2 with TRBJ1-1; D ambiguous. The CDR3 region is CASSSDWRTEAFF. CDR3 DNA sequence: TGTGCCAGCAGCTCCGACTGGAGGACTGAAGCTTTCTTT.